This T cell receptor beta chain was captured in a study of T cells in Graves' hyperthyroidism and ophthalmopathy. Diagnoses rested on clinical symptoms, serum thyroxine and TRAb, thyroid ultrasound and orbital computed tomography. The TCR beta CDR3 regions underwent amplification using RNA transcripts as the source. During a first-round RT-PCR of the TCR CDR3, the HTBI primer set was used. TCRdb itself ran the multiplex PCR reads through MiXCR, one entry per CDR3 protein. The sample shows hundreds of thousands of distinct CDR3 sequences, 40% to 55% of them seen only once. This clonotype was detected a few times. The CDR3 is 11 residues long. Trimming removed 7 bases from V and 7 bases from J, with 10 bases in between. The germline gives CDR1 MNHEY, CDR2 SVGAGI.

This sequence joins TRBV6-5 and TRBJ1-1; maybe TRBD1 (5 bases). The TCR comes from an adult man with Graves' disease, either hyperthyroidism or ophthalmopathy (not recorded which). The sequencing input was peripheral blood or thyroid tissue (not recorded which). The CDR3, as DNA: TGTGCCAGCAACGGGGGAGGTGAAGCTTTCTTT. The encoded protein is CASNGGGEAFF.